Included here is one T cell receptor (beta chain) sequence, with context. Antigen: not known. Losses at the gene ends were 6 bases for V and 2 bases for J; bases not matched to a gene: 7. The CDR3 covers 14 residues. Germline CDR1 reads MNHEY; CDR2 reads SMNVEV (reference sequence). This sample stems from a study of cytomegalovirus exposure and HLA in healthy donors. A multiplex PCR was run with 60 Vbeta primers and 13 Jbeta primers. Profiling relied on immunoSEQ multiplex PCR, and the TCRdb table lists in-frame clones only, not all of them. Of 75,000 to 95,000 clones listed, around 85% are singletons. Study-wide results and caveats: Roughly uniform depth of sequencing across donors was assumed in presence/absence analyses. A later analysis reportedly found that, within productive TCRs, an Asian-associated ancestry cluster had fewer N-insertions than the mean observed across the roughly 700 donors. Further analysis, carried out later, found HLA-associated TCR beta chains more clonally expanded than equally common other chains.

The sequence was collected from a human donor in good health. The chain recombines TRBV27 with TRBJ2-7, with TRBD1 matching over 7 bases. The sequenced material came from PBMCs. CDR3 DNA: TGTGCCAGCAGCCTCGGGGACAGCACCTACGAGCAGTACTTC. Its protein is CASSLGDSTYEQYF.